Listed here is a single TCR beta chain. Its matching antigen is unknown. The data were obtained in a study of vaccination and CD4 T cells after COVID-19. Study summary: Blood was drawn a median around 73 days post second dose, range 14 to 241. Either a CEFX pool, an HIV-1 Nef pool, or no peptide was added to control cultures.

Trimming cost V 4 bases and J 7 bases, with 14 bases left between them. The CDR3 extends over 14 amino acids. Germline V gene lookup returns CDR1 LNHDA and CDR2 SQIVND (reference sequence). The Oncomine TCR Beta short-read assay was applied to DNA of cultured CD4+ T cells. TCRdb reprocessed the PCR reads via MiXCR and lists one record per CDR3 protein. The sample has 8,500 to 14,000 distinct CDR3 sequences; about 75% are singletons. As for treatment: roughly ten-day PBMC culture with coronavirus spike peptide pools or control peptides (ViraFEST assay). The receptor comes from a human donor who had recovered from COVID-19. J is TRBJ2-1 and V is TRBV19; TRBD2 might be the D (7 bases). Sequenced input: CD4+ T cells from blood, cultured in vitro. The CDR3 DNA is TGTGCCAGTAGTACGGGGGGCGGGTATAATGAGCAGTTCTTC. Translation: CASSTGGGYNEQFF.